This T cell receptor (beta chain) was sequenced for a study of CD8 T cells in ankylosing spondylitis. Study-level results: Blood of patients with ankylosing spondylitis appeared to be characterized by a TCR beta motif of eight highly homologous variants. Significant enrichment of disease-linked clones was reported in matched ankylosing spondylitis synovial fluid. Reactive arthritis synovial fluid and blood were previously reported to contain some motif variants.

Comments on this clonotype: Antigen unknown.

Germline CDR1 SNHLY, CDR2 FYNNEI. V dropped 6 bases and J dropped 0 bases, with 9 bases sitting between them. The CDR3 has 14 residues. The authors made TCR beta libraries by quantitative 5'-RACE with molecular barcodes. TCRdb reprocessed the 5' RACE reads with MiXCR, giving one entry per CDR3 protein. Among some 140,000 distinct CDR3 sequences listed, 17% were seen once. The sequencing input was blood, either unsorted or a sorted T cell fraction (not recorded which). The rearrangement uses TRBV2 and TRBJ2-1, with D perhaps matching TRBD2 (5 bases). The receptor was derived from a male donor with ankylosing spondylitis. The CDR3 loop reads CASRGEDSYNEQFF. DNA for the CDR3: TGTGCCAGCAGGGGAGAGGACTCCTACAATGAGCAGTTCTTC.